The 29 T cell receptor beta chains below all came from one sample that was sequenced in a study of shared clonotypes between healthy human individuals. Clones were read by immunoSEQ multiplex PCR, and TCRdb kept only the in-frame ones, dropping some. The sample includes 2 million to 2.5 million clones, approximately 93% of them seen just once. Sequencing used naive CD4+ T cells from PBMCs. Subset described: CD45RA+ positively selected. Receptors originate from a man younger than 35 in good health. Some clones in this sample may be carry-over from other donors' samples.

The rearrangement uses TRBV11-3 and TRBJ2-2; the match to TRBD1 covers 7 bases. Per germline, CDR1 SGHNT and CDR2 YENEEA. The CDR3 totals 15 residues. Germline trimming cut 7 bases from V and 3 bases from J; bases unmatched to any gene: 8. DNA for the CDR3: TGTGCCAGCACCCAGGGGACAGACGACACCGGGGAGCTGTTTTTT. Its translation is CASTQGTDDTGELFF.

This chain joins TRBV5-4 and TRBJ2-7; 7 bases line up with TRBD1. Germline V gene sequence: CDR1 SGHNT, CDR2 YYREEE (reference sequence). The trim removed 4 bases at V and 7 bases at J, leaving 11 bases unmatched. The CDR3 extends over 14 amino acids. CDR3 DNA sequence: TGTGCCAGCAGCCCTACTTCGGACAGGTCAGAGCAGTACTTC. Encoded protein: CASSPTSDRSEQYF.

The chain links TRBV10-3 to TRBJ1-4, with 7 bases fitting TRBD1. Germline V gene sequence: CDR1 ENHRY, CDR2 SYGVKD. This CDR3 comprises 13 residues. Unmatched junction bases numbered 5, after V lost 5 bases and J lost 8 bases. The CDR3: CAISSSGGEKLFF. The CDR3 DNA sequence: TGTGCCATCAGTTCCTCAGGGGGGGAAAAACTGTTTTTT.

The chain recombines TRBV6-6 with TRBJ1-4; D is perhaps TRBD1 (6 bases). The CDR3 spans 14 residues. Germline V gene data show CDR1 as MNHNY and CDR2 as SVGAGI (reference sequence). With 8 bases removed from V and 5 bases from J, the gap between germline ends came to 15 bases. The CDR3 is CASLPGGANEKLFF. The CDR3 coding sequence is TGTGCCAGCCTCCCGGGGGGGGCCAATGAAAAACTGTTTTTT.

The gene calls are TRBV6-5 and TRBJ2-2, with D maybe TRBD2 (5 bases). This CDR3 has 13 amino acids. The germline CDR1 and CDR2 sequences are MNHEY and SVGAGI. Trimming took off 7 bases at V and 7 bases at J, with 13 bases between the two ends. The DNA of the CDR3 is TGTGCCAGCAAGGACCTAGCACACGGGGAGCTGTTTTTT. Amino acid sequence: CASKDLAHGELFF.

This chain joins TRBV13 and TRBJ2-3, with 12 bases that match TRBD2. V dropped 2 bases and J dropped 3; count of bases not matched to a gene: 9. The germline CDR1 and CDR2 sequences are PRHDT and FYEKMQ (reference sequence). The CDR3 has 18 amino acids. DNA for the CDR3: TGTGCCAGCAGCTTACGGGGATGGACTAGCGGGAAGACAGATACGCAGTATTTT. Encoded protein: CASSLRGWTSGKTDTQYF.

The chain uses TRBV7-3 and TRBJ2-7, with D possibly TRBD2 on 7 matching bases. This CDR3 has 15 residues. V lost 1 base to trimming and J lost 2 bases, with 12 bases between them. CDR1 is SGHTA and CDR2 is FQGTGA in the germline V gene. Here the CDR3 DNA reads TGTGCCAGCAGCTTAAAGGGGGAGGGTCCCTACGAGCAGTACTTC. Translated, it gives CASSLKGEGPYEQYF.

This sequence joins TRBV28 and TRBJ2-3; 7 bases agree with TRBD1. J was trimmed by 2 bases and V by 4 bases; bases with no gene match: 6. Germline V lookup: CDR1 MDHEN, CDR2 SYDVKM. The CDR3 has 15 amino acids. The CDR3 coding sequence is TGTGCCAGCAGTTCGGAACAGGGGTTCACAGATACGCAGTATTTT. Its protein is CASSSEQGFTDTQYF.

This chain uses TRBV18 with TRBJ2-1; D is possibly TRBD1 or TRBD2 (6 bases each). This CDR3 contains 15 residues. Per germline, CDR1 KGHSH and CDR2 LQKENI. V dropped 3 bases and J dropped 2 bases, with 11 bases sitting between them. The CDR3 region is CASSPQGGTYNEQFF. Here the CDR3 DNA reads TGTGCCAGCTCACCCCAAGGGGGGACCTACAATGAGCAGTTCTTC.

This clone is a singleton in its sample. The chain carries TRBV28 and TRBJ2-5; 8 positions match TRBD1. J was trimmed by 0 bases and V by 8 bases; bases with no gene match: 8. The CDR3 consists of 15 residues. Germline V gene sequence: CDR1 MDHEN, CDR2 SYDVKM. Written as DNA, the CDR3 is TGTGCCAGCCTAGATAGACAGGGGAACCAAGAGACCCAGTACTTC. It yields the protein CASLDRQGNQETQYF.

The chain is built from TRBV2 and TRBJ2-7, with TRBD1 identical over 8 bases. The J segment lost 0 bases and the V segment lost 7 bases, leaving 8 bases of the junction unmatched. CDR1 SNHLY and CDR2 FYNNEI come from the germline V gene. The CDR3 spans 15 residues. DNA of the CDR3: TGTGCCAGCATACCCAGGACAGGGTCCTCCTACGAGCAGTACTTC. As protein: CASIPRTGSSYEQYF.

The chain is built from TRBV27 and TRBJ1-3; unclear D gene. The V end lost 1 base, the J end lost 0 bases, and 7 bases lay between the germline ends. The CDR3 loop spans 15 amino acids. The germline gives CDR1 MNHEY, CDR2 SMNVEV (reference sequence). The CDR3 DNA follows: TGTGCCAGCAGTTTATTCGGGGACTCTGGAAACACCATATATTTT. Its protein product is CASSLFGDSGNTIYF.

CDR3 residues: CASSLGPRGGETQYF. The CDR3 nucleotides read TGTGCCAGCAGTTTAGGGCCCAGGGGAGGAGAGACCCAGTACTTC. The genes are TRBV27 and TRBJ2-5; D possibly matches TRBD1 or TRBD2 (6 bases each). This CDR3 has 15 residues. Trimming removed 2 bases from V and 4 bases from J, with 14 bases in between. In germline, CDR1 is MNHEY, CDR2 SMNVEV (reference sequence).

The chain links TRBV5-6 to TRBJ2-1; D might be TRBD2 (6 bases). From germline, CDR1 is SGHDT and CDR2 YYEEEE. The CDR3 consists of 16 residues. Trimming pared 0 bases from V and 7 bases from J, leaving 17 bases between. Here the CDR3 reads CASSLDVAEWGNEQFF. In nucleotides, the CDR3 is TGTGCCAGCAGCTTGGATGTAGCGGAGTGGGGGAATGAGCAGTTCTTC.

Turning to this clone: Germline and junction disagree at one end, which may indicate a read error. V gene TRBV5-1 combines with J gene TRBJ2-7; TRBD2 is a possible D gene (5 bases). The CDR3 has 14 amino acids. In germline, CDR1 is SGHRS, CDR2 YFSETQ. The CDR3 sequence: CASRLDSGSYEQYF. The CDR3 nucleotides are TGCGCCAGCAGATTGGACTCCGGCTCCTACGAGCAGTACTTC.

The count of this clone is one. This chain links TRBV28 with TRBJ1-5, with TRBD1 identical over 9 bases. The V and J ends lost 6 bases and 4 bases, in that order; junction bases with no gene match: 7. The CDR3 extends over 15 amino acids. CDR1 is MDHEN and CDR2 is SYDVKM in the germline V gene. CDR3 sequence reads: CASSLGQGMNQPQHF. The CDR3 nucleotides read TGTGCCAGCAGCCTCGGACAGGGGATGAATCAGCCCCAGCATTTT.

The chain employs TRBV7-9 and TRBJ2-7; 8 nucleotides match TRBD2. CDR1 is SEHNR and CDR2 is FQNEAQ in the germline V gene (reference sequence). The CDR3 loop spans 16 amino acids. The V and J ends lost 3 bases and 3 bases, in that order; junction bases with no gene match: 10. CDR3 protein: CASSFRAAGGGYEQYF. The CDR3 nucleotides are TGTGCCAGCAGCTTTCGAGCGGCGGGAGGAGGCTACGAGCAGTACTTC.

This chain links TRBV27 with TRBJ2-7, with 7 bases lining up with TRBD2. The CDR3 covers 15 residues. The V gene's germline CDR1 is MNHEY and CDR2 SMNVEV (reference sequence). The junction had 3 bases not matched to a gene; V was cut back by 0 bases and J by 1 base. CDR3 sequence (DNA): TGTGCCAGCAGTTTATCCTCGGGAGGATCCTACGAGCAGTACTTC. Amino acids: CASSLSSGGSYEQYF.

V is TRBV19 and J is TRBJ1-1; no clear D gene. The V end was cut by 2 bases, the J end by 1 base, with 8 bases between. This CDR3 spans 14 amino acids. Germline V gives CDR1 LNHDA, CDR2 SQIVND (reference sequence). The CDR3 coding sequence is TGTGCCAGTAGTATACGAGGGAGGAACACTGAAGCTTTCTTT. This translates into CASSIRGRNTEAFF.

The rearrangement uses TRBV10-3 and TRBJ2-1, with 8 bases fitting TRBD1. Looked up from germline, CDR1 is ENHRY and CDR2 is SYGVKD. The CDR3 consists of 13 residues. After removal of 7 bases from V and 7 bases from J, the junction contained 6 bases not matched to a gene. The CDR3 sequence: CAITQGATNEQFF. In DNA, the CDR3 is TGTGCCATCACCCAGGGGGCGACGAATGAGCAGTTCTTC.

The chain employs TRBV9 and TRBJ2-1, with 9 bases fitting TRBD2. There are 16 residues in the CDR3. The germline V gene has CDR1 SGDLS and CDR2 YYNGEE. V lost 2 bases, J lost 11 bases, and 14 bases stayed unmatched. CDR3 bases: TGTGCCAGCAGCGTTAGGCCTAGCGGGACTGTTGGCCAGCAGTTCTTC. Its translation: CASSVRPSGTVGQQFF.

The V gene is TRBV28, the J gene TRBJ2-3, with D possibly matching TRBD2 (7 bases). Per germline, CDR1 MDHEN and CDR2 SYDVKM. V lost 6 bases and J 2 bases, leaving 15 bases between the germline ends. The CDR3 contains 15 residues. The CDR3: CASSQGGAVTDTQYF. The CDR3 DNA is TGTGCCAGCAGCCAAGGGGGGGCAGTCACAGATACGCAGTATTTT.

The CDR3 here is CASSERSTIQYF. CDR3 nucleotides: TGTGCCAGCAGTGAGAGGTCGACCATACAGTACTTC. The gene calls are TRBV6-1 and TRBJ2-5; D remains unclear. Trimming took 3 bases from V and 11 from J, leaving 13 bases between them. Germline V CDR1 and CDR2: MNHNS, SASEGT. There are 12 residues in the CDR3.

The V call is TRBV5-1, the J call TRBJ1-4; D call uncertain. Trimming pared 4 bases from V and 14 bases from J, leaving 15 bases between. The CDR3 consists of 12 residues. Germline V gene sequence: CDR1 SGHRS, CDR2 YFSETQ. For the CDR3, the DNA is TGCGCCAGCAGCCCCGATCTAACTGGGCTGTTTTTT. As protein: CASSPDLTGLFF. Full variable domain (remainder filled in from reference TRBV5-1 and TRBJ1-4): KAGVTQTPRYLIKTRGQQVTLSCSPISGHRSVSWYQQTPGQGLQFLFEYFSETQRNKGNFPGRFSGRQFSNSRSEMNVSTLELGDSALYLCASSPDLTGLFFGSGTQLSVL.

V usage is TRBV6-5 and J usage is TRBJ2-7; D may be TRBD2 (5 bases). Trimming shortened V by 2 bases and J by 3 bases, and 14 bases separated the two germline ends. The CDR3 loop spans 15 amino acids. Germline CDR1 reads MNHEY; CDR2 reads SVGAGI. DNA of the CDR3: TGTGCCAGCAGTTACACGCCGGGGTCGCTCTACGAGCAGTACTTC. Protein product: CASSYTPGSLYEQYF.

The J gene is TRBJ2-1, the V gene TRBV11-1, with 11 bases identical to TRBD2. This CDR3 has 17 residues. V lost 5 bases to trimming and J lost 5 bases; unmatched junction nucleotides: 11. Germline values: CDR1 SGHAT, CDR2 FQDESV (reference sequence). For the CDR3, the DNA is TGTGCCAGCAGCGCAACTTTAGCGGGAGGGCCGAACAATGAGCAGTTCTTC. It translates to CASSATLAGGPNNEQFF. Supplemented by reference TRBV11-1 and TRBJ2-1, the full variable domain reads EAEVAQSPRYKITEKSQAVAFWCDPISGHATLYWYRQILGQGPELLVQFQDESVVDDSQLPKDRFSAERLKGVDSTLKIQPAELGDSAMYLCASSATLAGGPNNEQFFGPGTRLTVL.

This chain uses TRBV5-1 with TRBJ2-6; D may be TRBD1 (6 bases). The CDR3 extends over 20 amino acids. CDR1 SGHRS and CDR2 YFSETQ come from the germline V gene. Trimming took off 3 bases at V and 0 bases at J, with 22 bases between the two ends. The CDR3 loop reads CASSSFSSGTSNSGANVLTF. CDR3 in DNA: TGCGCCAGCAGCTCCTTCAGTTCCGGGACATCGAACTCTGGGGCCAACGTCCTGACTTTC.

J is TRBJ1-3 and V is TRBV5-6; D remains unclear. The CDR3 runs 13 residues. Trimming pared 4 bases from V and 1 base from J, leaving 6 bases between. Germline V gene sequence: CDR1 SGHDT, CDR2 YYEEEE. The CDR3 is CASSVGSGNTIYF. CDR3 in DNA: TGTGCCAGCAGCGTCGGGTCTGGAAACACCATATATTTT.

This clone was counted once. V is TRBV4-3 and J is TRBJ2-2, with 8 bases fitting TRBD1. Germline assignment: CDR1 LGHNA and CDR2 YSLEER. The length of the CDR3 is 15 residues. Unmatched junction bases numbered 4, after V lost 2 bases and J lost 5 bases. The CDR3 nucleotides are TGCGCCAGCAGCCAACCAGGGGGCAAGACCGGGGAGCTGTTTTTT. It translates to CASSQPGGKTGELFF.